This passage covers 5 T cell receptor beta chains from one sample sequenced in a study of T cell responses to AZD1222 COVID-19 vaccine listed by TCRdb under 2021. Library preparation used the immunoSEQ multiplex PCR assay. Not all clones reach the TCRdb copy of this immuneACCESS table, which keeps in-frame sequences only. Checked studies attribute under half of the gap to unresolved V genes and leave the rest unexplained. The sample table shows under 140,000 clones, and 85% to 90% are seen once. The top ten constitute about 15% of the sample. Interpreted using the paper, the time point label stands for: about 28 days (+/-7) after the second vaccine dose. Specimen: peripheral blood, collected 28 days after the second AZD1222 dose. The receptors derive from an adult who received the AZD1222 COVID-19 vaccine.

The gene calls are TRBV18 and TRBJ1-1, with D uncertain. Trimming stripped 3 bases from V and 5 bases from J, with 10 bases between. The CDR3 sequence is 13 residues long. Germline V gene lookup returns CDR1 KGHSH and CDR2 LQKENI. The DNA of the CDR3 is TGTGCCAGCTCACCTGAGGTCCAGACTGAAGCTTTCTTT. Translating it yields CASSPEVQTEAFF.

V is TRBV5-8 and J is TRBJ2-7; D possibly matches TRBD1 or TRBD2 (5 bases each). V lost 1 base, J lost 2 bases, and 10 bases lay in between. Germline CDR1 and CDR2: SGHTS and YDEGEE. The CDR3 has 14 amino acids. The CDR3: CASSLFRGPYEQYF. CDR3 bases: TGTGCCAGCAGCTTGTTTCGGGGCCCCTACGAGCAGTACTTC.

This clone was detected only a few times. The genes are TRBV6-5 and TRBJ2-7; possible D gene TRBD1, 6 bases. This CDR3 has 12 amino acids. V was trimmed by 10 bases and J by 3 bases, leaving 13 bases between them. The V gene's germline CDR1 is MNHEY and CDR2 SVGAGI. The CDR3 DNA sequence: TGTGCCACCAGGGGCAGAAGCTACGAGCAGTACTTC. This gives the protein CATRGRSYEQYF.

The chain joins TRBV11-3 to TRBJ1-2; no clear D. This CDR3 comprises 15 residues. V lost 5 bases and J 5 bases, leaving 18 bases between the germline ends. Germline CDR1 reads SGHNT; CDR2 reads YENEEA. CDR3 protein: CASSPPETQGYGYTF. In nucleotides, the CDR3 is TGTGCCAGCAGCCCCCCCGAGACCCAAGGATATGGCTACACCTTC.

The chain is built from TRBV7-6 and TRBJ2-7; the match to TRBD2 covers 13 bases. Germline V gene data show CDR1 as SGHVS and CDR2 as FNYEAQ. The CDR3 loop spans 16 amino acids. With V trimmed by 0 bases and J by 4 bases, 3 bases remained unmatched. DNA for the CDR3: TGTGCCAGCAGCTTAGCCGGGACTAGCGGGATGTACGAGCAGTACTTC. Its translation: CASSLAGTSGMYEQYF. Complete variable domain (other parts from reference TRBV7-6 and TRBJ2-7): GAGVSQSPRYKVTKRGQDVALRCDPISGHVSLYWYRQALGQGPEFLTYFNYEAQQDKSGLPNDRFSAERPEGSISTLTIQRTEQRDSAMYRCASSLAGTSGMYEQYFGPGTRLTVT.